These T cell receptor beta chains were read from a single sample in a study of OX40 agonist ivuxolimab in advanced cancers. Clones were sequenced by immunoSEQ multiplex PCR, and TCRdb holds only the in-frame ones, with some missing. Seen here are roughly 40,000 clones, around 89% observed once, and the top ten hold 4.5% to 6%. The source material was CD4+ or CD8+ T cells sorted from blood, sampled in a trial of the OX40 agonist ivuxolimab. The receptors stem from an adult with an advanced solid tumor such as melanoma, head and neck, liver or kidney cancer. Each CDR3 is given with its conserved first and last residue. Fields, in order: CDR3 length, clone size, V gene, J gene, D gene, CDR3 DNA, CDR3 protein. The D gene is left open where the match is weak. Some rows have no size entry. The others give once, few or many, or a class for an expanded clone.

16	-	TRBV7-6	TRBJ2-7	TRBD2	TGTGCCAGCAGCTTAACTAGAGGCGGGGGATGGTACGAGCAGTACTTC	CASSLTRGGGWYEQYF
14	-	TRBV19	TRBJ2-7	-	TGTGCCAGTAGTATGCGGGACAGAACCTACGAGCAGTACTTC	CASSMRDRTYEQYF
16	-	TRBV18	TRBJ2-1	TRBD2	TGTGCCAGCTCATCTACGACTAGCGGGAGCTTAAATGAGCAGTTCTTC	CASSSTTSGSLNEQFF
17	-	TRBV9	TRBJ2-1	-	TGTGCCAGCAGCGTAGCGGTGGTCGCAAGCTCCTACAATGAGCAGTTCTTC	CASSVAVVASSYNEQFF
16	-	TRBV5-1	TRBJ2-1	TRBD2	TGCGCCAGCACTCGCAGCGGGAGGGCCGTTGGCGATGAGCAGTTCTTC	CASTRSGRAVGDEQFF
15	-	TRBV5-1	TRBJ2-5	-	TGCGCCAGCAGCTTGGTTCCCCATCGAGAGGAGACCCAGTACTTC	CASSLVPHREETQYF
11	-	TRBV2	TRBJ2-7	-	TGTGCCAGCAGTCTGCTGTACGAGCAGTACTTC	CASSLLYEQYF
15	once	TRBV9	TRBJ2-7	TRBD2	TGTGCCAGCAGCGAGAGCGGGAGTCATGCCTACGAGCAGTACTTC	CASSESGSHAYEQYF
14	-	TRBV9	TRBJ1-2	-	TGTGCCAGCAGCGCAGGGAGATGGGACTATGGCTACACCTTC	CASSAGRWDYGYTF
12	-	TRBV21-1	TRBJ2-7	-	TGTGCCAGCAGCCGAGGACGGTACGAGCAGTACTTC	CASSRGRYEQYF
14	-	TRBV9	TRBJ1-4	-	TGTGCCAGCAGCGTAACAGGGTTTAATGAAAAACTGTTTTTT	CASSVTGFNEKLFF
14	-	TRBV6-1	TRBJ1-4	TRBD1	TGTGCCAGCAGTGTGGGACAGGGTAATGAAAAACTGTTTTTT	CASSVGQGNEKLFF
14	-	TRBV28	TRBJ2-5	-	TGTGCCAGCACCCCGGACAGTGTCGTTATGACCCAGTACTTC	CASTPDSVVMTQYF
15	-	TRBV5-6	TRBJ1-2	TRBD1	TGTGCCAGCAGCGTCTTTACAGGGGTGGGCTATGGCTACACCTTC	CASSVFTGVGYGYTF
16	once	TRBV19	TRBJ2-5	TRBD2	TGTGCCAGTAGTACCCGGACTAGCGGAGGCGGGGAGACCCAGTACTTC	CASSTRTSGGGETQYF
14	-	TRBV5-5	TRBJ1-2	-	TGTGCCAGCAGCTTGGACAGGGCTAACTATGGCTACACCTTC	CASSLDRANYGYTF
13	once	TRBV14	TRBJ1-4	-	TGTGCCAGCAGCCAAACCACTAATGAAAAACTGTTTTTT	CASSQTTNEKLFF
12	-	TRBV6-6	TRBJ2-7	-	TGTGCCAGCAGTTACAGGCTCTACGAGCAGTACTTC	CASSYRLYEQYF
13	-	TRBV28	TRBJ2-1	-	TGTGCCAGCAGTCCAAACAGGGGAGGTGAGCAGTTCTTC	CASSPNRGGEQFF
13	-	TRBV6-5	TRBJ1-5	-	TGTGCCAGCAGTTATTTTGCGGATCAGCCCCAGCATTTT	CASSYFADQPQHF